The clone carrying this TCR beta chain is a singleton in its sample. Its antigen remains unidentified. Some clones are missing from TCRdb's copy, which holds only in-frame ones; the method was immunoSEQ multiplex PCR. Of 45,000 or so clones in the sample, around 87% are singletons; the top ten hold about 11%. The germline V gene has CDR1 MNHEY and CDR2 SMNVEV (reference sequence). The CDR3 totals 15 residues. The J segment lost 7 bases and the V segment lost 5 bases, leaving 10 bases of the junction unmatched. This entry comes from a study of OX40 agonist ivuxolimab in advanced cancers. Notes on the study in general: Clonal expansion was seen in CD4+ and CD8+ blood T cells by week 6 at 0.1 to 3.0 mg/kg. More expanded clones were found, on average, in CD8+ than in CD4+ T cells.

At cycle 4 day 1, cycle 7 day 1, and baseline, blood was sampled. The specimen comprised CD4+ or CD8+ T cells sorted from blood, sampled in a trial of the OX40 agonist ivuxolimab. The TCR comes from an adult with an advanced solid tumor such as melanoma, head and neck, liver or kidney cancer. The chain carries TRBV27 and TRBJ2-2, with 7 bases identical to TRBD2. CDR3 in DNA: TGTGCCAGCAGTCTGCGAGCGGGGTTTGACGGGGAGCTGTTTTTT. This encodes CASSLRAGFDGELFF.